This entry describes one T cell receptor (beta chain). Germline lookup yields CDR1 SGHNT and CDR2 YENEEA. The CDR3 spans 16 residues. J lost 3 bases, V lost 5 bases, and 9 bases had no gene match. Per the original methods: The assay estimated nucleated cells by amplifying reference gene primers. The repertoire was sequenced with immunoSEQ multiplex PCR; TCRdb's copy has only in-frame clones and lacks some. V, J and clone size derive from that table, while D and trimming were established from the DNA sequence. The sample holds 90,000 or so clones; around nine tenths are singletons and the top ten take about 5.5%. The data were obtained in a study of blood T cell repertoires in COVID-19. Turning to the study itself: Both acute and convalescent COVID-19 samples were obtained from the United States, Italy and Spain. T cells, B-cell-depleted T cells, or PBMCs provided the cDNA or gDNA that served as material.

Sequenced: peripheral blood. V and J are TRBV11-3 and TRBJ2-1, with TRBD1 identical over 8 bases. The receptor was derived from a man in his 60s with COVID-19, enrolled during active disease. CDR3 coding DNA: TGTGCCAGCAGCACCTCAGACAGGGGAAACTACAATGAGCAGTTCTTC. This gives the protein CASSTSDRGNYNEQFF.